Shown below are 9 T cell receptor beta chains from a single sample sequenced in a study of T-cell reconstitution after alpha-beta-depleted transplantation in children (TCRdb year 2016). Receptor libraries were prepared by PCR. TCRdb shows the sequencer as Illumina HiSeq 2500. TCR libraries were prepared with molecular barcoding, using unique molecular identifiers to normalize TCRbeta repertoire quantification. The public sequencing data were trimmed at Q25 with fastp and processed into clonotypes with MiXCR by TCRdb, which kept only in-frame beta chains. One record per CDR3 amino acid sequence lists the most common genes and DNA. Counted in this sample were fewer than 400,000 distinct CDR3 sequences; about a quarter of them appeared once. Roughly 9.7% of the sample is in the top ten clones. Taken with the paper, the label for treatment or condition translates to: allogeneic hematopoietic cell transplantation with graft depleted of TCRalphabeta T cells and CD19 B cells.

The sample consisted of PBMCs, mostly from graft donor cells, taken 180 days after TCRalphabeta/CD19-depleted stem cell transplant. The source is a male patient younger than 18 who had a stem cell transplant for acute lymphoblastic leukemia, so the T cells may come from the graft donor.

The chain carries TRBV4-1 and TRBJ2-5, with 11 bases lining up with TRBD2. The CDR3 is 17 residues long. V lost 4 bases, J lost 1 base, and 8 bases stayed unmatched. CDR1 and CDR2 (germline): MGHRA, YSYEKL. Written as DNA, the CDR3 is TGCGCCAGCAGCCCCCCCCGAGGACTAGCGGGCCAAGAGACCCAGTACTTC. It is translated as CASSPPRGLAGQETQYF.

This clonotype was observed many times. The chain uses TRBV15 and TRBJ2-1; no clear D gene. Germline V lookup: CDR1 LNHNV, CDR2 YYDKDF (reference sequence). The CDR3 runs 12 residues. The V and J ends lost 3 bases and 9 bases respectively, with 9 bases between them. CDR3 amino acids: CATSSLDVEQFF. CDR3 bases: TGTGCCACCAGCAGCCTTGACGTTGAGCAGTTCTTC.

The J gene is TRBJ2-5, the V gene TRBV3-1; maybe TRBD1 (5 bases). Deletions cut 1 base from V and 5 bases from J, with 11 bases between. CDR3 size: 14 residues. Germline V gene lookup returns CDR1 LGHDT and CDR2 YNNKEL (reference sequence). CDR3 coding DNA: TGTGCCAGCAGCCAAGTCCACAGGCGGGAGACCCAGTACTTC. Protein sequence: CASSQVHRRETQYF.

This clonotype was detected a few times. The chain is built from TRBV3-1 and TRBJ2-7; the D gene is possibly TRBD2 (6 bases). V was cut by 0 bases and J by 6 bases, with 9 bases left in between. CDR1 and CDR2 (germline): LGHDT, YNNKEL (reference sequence). CDR3 length: 13 residues. CDR3 DNA: TGTGCCAGCAGCCAAGAACTAGCCCTCGAGCAGTACTTC. It specifies CASSQELALEQYF.

The count of this clonotype is one. This chain connects TRBV5-4 to TRBJ1-2; no clear D. The CDR3 extends over 12 amino acids. Germline V gene sequence: CDR1 SGHNT, CDR2 YYREEE (reference sequence). V was shortened by 5 bases and J by 4 bases, with 9 bases between the two germline ends. CDR3 sequence: CASRRTGYGYTF. The CDR3 DNA follows: TGTGCCAGCAGGCGAACGGGCTATGGCTACACCTTC.

Only a few counts were recorded for this clonotype. The CDR3 sequence is CASSQERVEQFF. The CDR3 DNA reads as TGTGCCAGCAGCCAAGAAAGGGTCGAGCAGTTCTTC. The rearrangement links TRBV4-2 to TRBJ2-1; the D is unclear. Germline lookup yields CDR1 LGHNA and CDR2 YNFKEQ. This CDR3 region has 12 residues. Trimming stripped 0 bases from V and 10 bases from J, with 7 bases between.

The rearrangement joins TRBV24-1 to TRBJ2-1, with 11 bases aligning to TRBD2. The CDR3 totals 17 residues. The junction had 12 bases not matched to a gene; V was cut back by 3 bases and J by 9 bases. CDR1 and CDR2 (germline): KGHDR, SFDVKD. The CDR3 coding sequence is TGTGCCACCAGTGATCCTACTAGCGGGGGTCCCGACGGTGAGCAGTTCTTC. Amino acid sequence: CATSDPTSGGPDGEQFF.

The CDR3 DNA reads TGCAGCGTTGGGTGGGAAACCTATGGCTACACCTTC. Its protein is CSVGWETYGYTF. The genes are TRBV29-1 and TRBJ1-2; D unclear. Looked up from germline, CDR1 is SQVTM and CDR2 is ANQGSEA. The CDR3 sequence is 12 residues long. Trimming took 4 bases from V and 4 from J, leaving 10 bases between them.

V is TRBV9 and J is TRBJ2-5, with D perhaps being TRBD1 or TRBD2 (5 bases each). V dropped 2 bases and J dropped 5 bases, with 22 bases sitting between them. The CDR3 is 17 amino acids. Germline V gene lookup returns CDR1 SGDLS and CDR2 YYNGEE. CDR3 residues: CASSVQGGRTGRETQYF. The CDR3 nucleotides are TGTGCCAGCAGCGTCCAAGGCGGCCGCACGGGGCGGGAGACCCAGTACTTC.